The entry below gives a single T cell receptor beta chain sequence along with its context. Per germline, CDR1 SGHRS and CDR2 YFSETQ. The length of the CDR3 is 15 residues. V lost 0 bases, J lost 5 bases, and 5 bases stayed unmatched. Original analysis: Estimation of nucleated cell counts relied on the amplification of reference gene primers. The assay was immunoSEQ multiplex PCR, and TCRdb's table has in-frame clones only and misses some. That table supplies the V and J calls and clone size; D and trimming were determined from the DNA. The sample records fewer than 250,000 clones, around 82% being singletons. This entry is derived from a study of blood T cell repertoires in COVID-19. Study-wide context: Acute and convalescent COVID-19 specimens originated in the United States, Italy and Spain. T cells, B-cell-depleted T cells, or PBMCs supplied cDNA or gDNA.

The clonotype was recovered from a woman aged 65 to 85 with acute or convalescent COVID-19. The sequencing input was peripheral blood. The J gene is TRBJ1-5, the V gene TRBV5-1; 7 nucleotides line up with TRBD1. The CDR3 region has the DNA TGCGCCAGCAGCTTGGAAGGGGGCCGCTATCAGCCCCAGCATTTT. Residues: CASSLEGGRYQPQHF.